The next 6 T cell receptor beta chains were all read from a single sample in a study of shared clonotypes between healthy human individuals. Generated by immunoSEQ multiplex PCR, the TCRdb table keeps only in-frame clones and is missing some. Among more than 400,000 clones, around 95% were seen once, and the ten largest hold 0.05% to 0.07%. What was sequenced was naive CD4+ T cells sorted from blood. Subset denoted: CD45RA+ positively selected. The receptors shown here come from a woman in her twenties or thirties in good health.

The rearrangement joins TRBV10-2 to TRBJ2-7; D may be TRBD2 (5 bases). Trimming left V 7 bases short and J 5 bases short, with 15 bases between. Per the germline V gene, CDR1 is WSHSY and CDR2 is SAAADI. The CDR3 sequence is 13 residues long. For the CDR3, the DNA is TGCGCCAGCAAGCTCGAGCGGCACAACGAGCAGTACTTC. Translation gives CASKLERHNEQYF.

The chain uses TRBV27 and TRBJ2-1; 7 bases are a match to TRBD2. Germline CDR1 reads MNHEY; CDR2 reads SMNVEV (reference sequence). The CDR3 has 18 amino acids. Trimming removed 6 bases from V and 7 bases from J; junction bases left unmatched: 21. CDR3 sequence (DNA): TGTGCCAGCAGGAAGTTGACTAGCAGGACGGGAGATATTAATGAGCAGTTCTTC. Protein sequence: CASRKLTSRTGDINEQFF.

The chain carries TRBV30 and TRBJ1-2; a weak D match, TRBD1 (5 bases). CDR3 size: 12 residues. CDR1 and CDR2 from the germline V gene are GTSNPN and SVGIG (reference sequence). V gave up 3 bases and J gave up 8 bases, with 13 bases separating them. CDR3 sequence (DNA): TGTGCCTGGAGACAGGTGTTTTTAGGCTACACCTTC. This encodes CAWRQVFLGYTF.

This chain joins TRBV4-1 and TRBJ2-7; 8 positions agree with TRBD1. CDR3 length equals 13 residues. Germline CDR1 MGHRA, CDR2 YSYEKL. J gave up 7 bases and V 3 bases, and 5 bases lay outside the gene matches. DNA for the CDR3: TGCGCCAGCAGCCAGGGGACAGGATGGGAGCAGTACTTC. This sequence encodes CASSQGTGWEQYF.

The chain uses TRBV27 and TRBJ1-2; D gene unclear. Trimming pared 2 bases from V and 2 bases from J, leaving 0 bases between. CDR3 length: 11 residues. From germline, CDR1 is MNHEY and CDR2 SMNVEV (reference sequence). The CDR3 region has the DNA TGTGCCAGCAGTTTAAACTATGGCTACACCTTC. It translates to CASSLNYGYTF.

The genes are TRBV4-1 and TRBJ2-5; D not resolved. The end of the DNA aligns better with TRBJ2-7, so the J call may be wrong. CDR3 size: 15 residues. The germline V gene encodes CDR1 MGHRA and CDR2 YSYEKL. The CDR3, as DNA: TGCGCCAGCAGCCAAGGGACCGATAGCTCCTACGAGCAGTACTTC. Encoded protein: CASSQGTDSSYEQYF.